The rows below give T cell receptor beta chains drawn from one sample of a study of PD-1 blockade in classical Hodgkin lymphoma. Here immunoSEQ multiplex PCR was the method, and the copy in TCRdb shows in-frame clones only, minus some. The sample includes over 15,000 clones, more than 65% of them seen just once. This specimen was CD4+ T cells from blood, taken before the fourth cycle of nivolumab. These receptors originate from a human donor with classical Hodgkin lymphoma. CDR3s include the opening cysteine and the closing phenylalanine or tryptophan. Fields, in order: V gene, clone size, D gene, J gene, CDR3 protein, CDR3 DNA. D genes are given only for firm matches. The size entry is marked missing in some rows and otherwise reads once, few, many or a size class.

v_gene: TRBV19; abundance: few; d_gene: .; j_gene: TRBJ1-1; CDR3aa: CASSPRDWPFEAFF; CDR3nt: TGTGCCAGTAGTCCCAGGGACTGGCCGTTTGAAGCTTTCTTT
v_gene: TRBV5-1; abundance: .; d_gene: TRBD1; j_gene: TRBJ2-3; CDR3aa: CASSSGQPADTQYF; CDR3nt: TGCGCCAGCAGCTCGGGACAGCCCGCAGATACGCAGTATTTT
v_gene: TRBV12-1; abundance: once; d_gene: .; j_gene: TRBJ2-3; CDR3aa: CASSFSTITDTQYF; CDR3nt: TGTGCCAGCAGCTTTTCGACGATCACAGATACGCAGTATTTT
v_gene: TRBV18; abundance: .; d_gene: .; j_gene: TRBJ2-1; CDR3aa: CASSPGVDEQFF; CDR3nt: TGTGCCAGCTCTCCAGGGGTGGATGAGCAGTTCTTC
v_gene: TRBV13; abundance: .; d_gene: .; j_gene: TRBJ1-3; CDR3aa: CASSLQSLSGNTIYF; CDR3nt: TGTGCCAGCAGCTTACAGTCCTTGTCTGGAAACACCATATATTTT
v_gene: TRBV7-2; abundance: .; d_gene: .; j_gene: TRBJ2-2; CDR3aa: CASSPTRPGELFF; CDR3nt: TGTGCCAGCAGTCCGACTAGGCCCGGGGAGCTGTTTTTT
v_gene: TRBV5-1; abundance: .; d_gene: TRBD2; j_gene: TRBJ2-5; CDR3aa: CASSWTAGGIETQYF; CDR3nt: TGCGCCAGCAGCTGGACAGCGGGGGGGATTGAGACCCAGTACTTC
v_gene: TRBV21-1; abundance: .; d_gene: .; j_gene: TRBJ1-5; CDR3aa: CASSKWSTVHLKSDQPQHF; CDR3nt: TGTGCCAGCAGCAAATGGTCGACAGTCCACCTAAAAAGCGATCAGCCCCAGCATTTT
v_gene: TRBV6-1; abundance: .; d_gene: .; j_gene: TRBJ1-2; CDR3aa: CASSEMGSPLSHTF; CDR3nt: TGTGCCAGCAGTGAAATGGGGTCCCCACTTTCCCACACCTTC
v_gene: TRBV5-6; abundance: few; d_gene: .; j_gene: TRBJ1-5; CDR3aa: CASSLGLSNQPQHF; CDR3nt: TGTGCCAGCAGCTTGGGTCTCTCTAATCAGCCCCAGCATTTT
v_gene: TRBV6-5; abundance: .; d_gene: TRBD2; j_gene: TRBJ2-5; CDR3aa: CASSYGTRSPETQYF; CDR3nt: TGTGCCAGCAGTTACGGGACTAGATCACCGGAGACCCAGTACTTC
v_gene: TRBV11-3; abundance: few; d_gene: .; j_gene: TRBJ1-5; CDR3aa: CASSLGVGPNQPQHF; CDR3nt: TGTGCCAGCAGCTTAGGTGTAGGGCCCAATCAGCCCCAGCATTTT
v_gene: TRBV7-3; abundance: .; d_gene: .; j_gene: TRBJ2-1; CDR3aa: CASSSRSNHEQFF; CDR3nt: TGTGCCAGCAGCTCCCGCAGTAACCATGAGCAGTTCTTC
v_gene: TRBV6-5; abundance: .; d_gene: .; j_gene: TRBJ2-7; CDR3aa: CASSLDRLLSSYEQYF; CDR3nt: TGTGCCAGCAGTTTAGACAGGTTACTGAGCTCCTACGAGCAGTACTTC
v_gene: TRBV7-8; abundance: .; d_gene: TRBD2; j_gene: TRBJ2-1; CDR3aa: CASSSLAGVEQFF; CDR3nt: TGTGCCAGCAGCTCTCTAGCGGGGGTTGAGCAGTTCTTC
v_gene: TRBV4-2; abundance: few; d_gene: .; j_gene: TRBJ1-1; CDR3aa: CASSQEVGGKNTEAFF; CDR3nt: TGTGCCAGCAGCCAAGAGGTAGGGGGGAAGAACACTGAAGCTTTCTTT
v_gene: TRBV30; abundance: .; d_gene: .; j_gene: TRBJ1-1; CDR3aa: CAWSALGRNTEAFF; CDR3nt: TGTGCCTGGAGTGCCCTGGGGAGGAACACTGAAGCTTTCTTT
v_gene: TRBV7-8; abundance: .; d_gene: .; j_gene: TRBJ2-1; CDR3aa: CASSPTSKGEQFF; CDR3nt: TGTGCCAGCAGCCCAACCTCCAAGGGTGAGCAGTTCTTC
v_gene: TRBV5-4; abundance: .; d_gene: .; j_gene: TRBJ1-2; CDR3aa: CASSMDIYGYTF; CDR3nt: TGTGCCAGCAGCATGGACATTTACGGCTACACCTTC
v_gene: TRBV29-1; abundance: .; d_gene: .; j_gene: TRBJ1-5; CDR3aa: CSVGDKDQPQHF; CDR3nt: TGCAGCGTTGGGGACAAAGATCAGCCCCAGCATTTT
v_gene: TRBV7-2; abundance: .; d_gene: .; j_gene: TRBJ2-1; CDR3aa: CASSLGFLAGNEQFF; CDR3nt: TGTGCCAGCAGCTTAGGGTTTTTAGCCGGCAATGAGCAGTTCTTC
v_gene: TRBV10-2; abundance: .; d_gene: .; j_gene: TRBJ2-1; CDR3aa: CASIPPSQGGRNEQFF; CDR3nt: TGCGCCAGCATACCCCCTTCACAGGGTGGTAGGAATGAGCAGTTCTTC
v_gene: TRBV15; abundance: .; d_gene: .; j_gene: TRBJ1-2; CDR3aa: CATSNAGNYGYTF; CDR3nt: TGTGCCACCAGCAATGCAGGAAACTATGGCTACACCTTC
v_gene: TRBV27; abundance: .; d_gene: TRBD1; j_gene: TRBJ1-4; CDR3aa: CASSLNTGGADEKLFF; CDR3nt: TGTGCCAGCTCACTTAACACAGGGGGCGCCGATGAAAAACTGTTTTTT
v_gene: TRBV7-2; abundance: .; d_gene: .; j_gene: TRBJ1-2; CDR3aa: CASIVTGTVNYGYTF; CDR3nt: TGTGCCAGCATCGTAACCGGGACGGTTAACTATGGCTACACCTTC
v_gene: TRBV7-2; abundance: .; d_gene: TRBD2; j_gene: TRBJ2-1; CDR3aa: CASSFQRGSYNEQFF; CDR3nt: TGTGCCAGCAGCTTTCAGCGGGGATCCTACAATGAGCAGTTCTTC
v_gene: TRBV2; abundance: .; d_gene: .; j_gene: TRBJ2-5; CDR3aa: CASSSGGETQYF; CDR3nt: TGTGCCAGCAGTTCAGGAGGGGAGACCCAGTACTTC
v_gene: TRBV7-2; abundance: .; d_gene: .; j_gene: TRBJ1-4; CDR3aa: CASSVGVQEKLFF; CDR3nt: TGTGCCAGCAGCGTAGGGGTCCAAGAAAAACTGTTTTTT
v_gene: TRBV29-1; abundance: .; d_gene: TRBD1; j_gene: TRBJ1-1; CDR3aa: CSVRTGPEAFF; CDR3nt: TGCAGCGTCCGGACAGGGCCTGAAGCTTTCTTT
v_gene: TRBV4-2; abundance: once; d_gene: .; j_gene: TRBJ2-1; CDR3aa: CASSQDGASAYNEQFF; CDR3nt: TGTGCCAGCAGCCAAGATGGGGCTAGCGCTTACAATGAGCAGTTCTTC
v_gene: TRBV18; abundance: .; d_gene: .; j_gene: TRBJ2-5; CDR3aa: CASSPLETQYF; CDR3nt: TGTGCCAGCTCACCCCTTGAGACCCAGTACTTC
v_gene: TRBV7-2; abundance: .; d_gene: TRBD1; j_gene: TRBJ2-7; CDR3aa: CASSLDRGISYEQYF; CDR3nt: TGTGCCAGCAGCTTAGACAGGGGTATCTCCTACGAGCAGTACTTC
v_gene: TRBV25-1; abundance: .; d_gene: .; j_gene: TRBJ1-5; CDR3aa: CANIRQYNQPQHF; CDR3nt: TGTGCTAATATTCGACAGTATAATCAGCCCCAGCATTTT